A selection of T cell receptor beta chains follows, all from one sample in a study of T cell repertoires in cytomegalovirus infection. One entry per CDR3 protein results from TCRdb running MiXCR on the reads. The sample contains approximately 30,000 distinct CDR3 sequences, 15% to 20% of which appear only once. No antigen has been identified for these receptors. The input for sequencing was CD8+ T cells from cultured PBMCs, taken from culture after CMV antigen stimulation. All receptors derive from a human donor in good health (CMV status not recorded). Some clones in this sample may be carry-over from other donors' samples. CDR3s include the opening cysteine and the closing phenylalanine or tryptophan. Fields, in order: clone size, V gene, J gene, CDR3 length, D gene, CDR3 protein, CDR3 DNA. The D gene is left open where the match is weak. Expanded clones are given a class, and other clones once, few, many or no size at all.

size: many; V: TRBV7-2; J: TRBJ2-2; length: 17; D: NA; CDR3: CASSPRRSGVNTGELFF; DNA: TGTGCCAGCAGCCCTCGTAGGTCGGGGGTGAACACCGGGGAGCTGTTTTTT
size: NA; V: TRBV7-2; J: TRBJ1-4; length: 14; D: NA; CDR3: CASSQDPTNEKLFF; DNA: TGTGCCAGCAGCCAGGACCCAACTAATGAAAAACTGTTTTTT
size: NA; V: TRBV19; J: TRBJ2-1; length: 15; D: NA; CDR3: CASRTGPSSYNEQFF; DNA: TGTGCCAGTAGAACAGGGCCTAGCTCCTACAATGAGCAGTTCTTC
size: NA; V: TRBV6-5; J: TRBJ1-1; length: 15; D: NA; CDR3: CARSERVLMNTEAFF; DNA: TGTGCCCGCAGTGAAAGGGTTCTGATGAACACTGAAGCTTTCTTT
size: NA; V: TRBV19; J: TRBJ2-1; length: 13; D: NA; CDR3: CASSTYSDNEQFF; DNA: TGTGCCAGTAGTACCTACAGTGACAATGAGCAGTTCTTC
size: few; V: TRBV12-3/TRBV12-4; J: TRBJ1-5; length: 14; D: NA; CDR3: CASSPEGVYQPQHF; DNA: TGTGCCAGCAGCCCGGAAGGGGTTTATCAGCCCCAGCATTTT
size: NA; V: TRBV7-3; J: TRBJ1-1; length: 17; D: NA; CDR3: CASSLRGLGAPNTEAFF; DNA: TGTGCCAGCAGCCTCCGGGGACTAGGGGCCCCGAACACTGAAGCTTTCTTT
size: NA; V: TRBV27; J: TRBJ1-6; length: 15; D: NA; CDR3: CASSPLLGENSPLHF; DNA: TGTGCCAGCAGTCCACTCTTGGGGGAGAATTCACCCCTCCACTTT
size: few; V: TRBV6-2/TRBV6-3; J: TRBJ2-1; length: 16; D: NA; CDR3: CASSFFGGGMNNEQFF; DNA: TGTGCCAGCAGTTTTTTTGGTGGGGGGATGAACAATGAGCAGTTCTTC
size: NA; V: TRBV6-2/TRBV6-3; J: TRBJ1-6; length: 11; D: TRBD1; CDR3: CASTDRATLHF; DNA: TGTGCCAGCACCGACAGGGCGACCCTCCACTTT
size: many; V: TRBV7-3; J: TRBJ1-2; length: 17; D: NA; CDR3: CASSLTSGDGRAYGYTF; DNA: TGTGCCAGCAGCTTAACCTCTGGGGACGGCCGAGCTTATGGCTACACCTTC
size: few; V: TRBV10-2; J: TRBJ1-1; length: 13; D: TRBD1; CDR3: CASRGTGLTEAFF; DNA: TGCGCCAGCAGAGGGACAGGGCTCACTGAAGCTTTCTTT
size: NA; V: TRBV7-8; J: TRBJ2-3; length: 15; D: NA; CDR3: CASSLFGGSTDTQYF; DNA: TGTGCCAGCAGCTTATTCGGCGGGAGCACAGATACGCAGTATTTT
size: NA; V: TRBV7-6; J: TRBJ1-6; length: 14; D: NA; CDR3: CASSSEGGNSPLHF; DNA: TGTGCCAGCAGCTCAGAGGGCGGTAATTCACCCCTCCACTTT
size: few; V: TRBV7-6; J: TRBJ2-7; length: 16; D: NA; CDR3: CASSITLAGNPYEQYF; DNA: TGTGCCAGCAGCATAACCCTCGCAGGTAACCCCTACGAGCAGTACTTC
size: NA; V: TRBV6-2/TRBV6-3; J: TRBJ2-3; length: 16; D: TRBD2; CDR3: CASRPRLAGNTDTQYF; DNA: TGTGCCAGCAGGCCTCGACTAGCGGGGAACACAGATACGCAGTATTTT
size: NA; V: TRBV7-2; J: TRBJ2-3; length: 16; D: NA; CDR3: CASSSIRPGEVDTQYF; DNA: TGTGCCAGCAGCTCAATTCGGCCCGGGGAGGTAGATACGCAGTATTTT
size: few; V: TRBV4-1; J: TRBJ2-1; length: 16; D: NA; CDR3: CASSQGWINSYNEQFF; DNA: TGCGCCAGCAGCCAAGGGTGGATTAACTCCTACAATGAGCAGTTCTTC
size: NA; V: TRBV5-1; J: TRBJ1-3; length: 19; D: NA; CDR3: CASSAGPETGDYSGNTIYF; DNA: TGCGCCAGCAGCGCCGGACCCGAGACAGGAGACTACTCTGGAAACACCATATATTTT
size: NA; V: TRBV19; J: TRBJ2-5; length: 15; D: TRBD2; CDR3: CASSTGLAGGETQYF; DNA: TGTGCCAGTAGTACCGGACTAGCGGGAGGAGAGACCCAGTACTTC
size: few; V: TRBV7-8; J: TRBJ2-1; length: 13; D: TRBD2; CDR3: CASSLGLVNEQFF; DNA: TGTGCCAGCAGCTTGGGACTAGTCAATGAGCAGTTCTTC
size: NA; V: TRBV7-9; J: TRBJ1-5; length: 15; D: TRBD1; CDR3: CASSLGRDSNQPQHF; DNA: TGTGCCAGCAGCTTAGGTAGGGACAGTAATCAGCCCCAGCATTTT
size: few; V: TRBV5-6; J: TRBJ2-7; length: 15; D: NA; CDR3: CASSPDLEDLDEQYF; DNA: TGTGCCAGCAGCCCGGACTTGGAGGACCTAGACGAGCAGTACTTC
size: few; V: TRBV10-2; J: TRBJ2-2; length: 13; D: NA; CDR3: CASSDRETGELFF; DNA: TGCGCCAGCAGTGACCGGGAAACCGGGGAGCTGTTTTTT
size: NA; V: TRBV7-2; J: TRBJ2-1; length: 16; D: NA; CDR3: CASSWFGDPPNNEQFF; DNA: TGTGCCAGCAGTTGGTTTGGTGACCCCCCTAACAATGAGCAGTTCTTC
size: few; V: TRBV20-1; J: TRBJ2-2; length: 14; D: NA; CDR3: CSASAERQTGELFF; DNA: TGCAGTGCTAGCGCCGAGCGGCAAACAGGGGAGCTGTTTTTT
size: NA; V: TRBV7-2; J: TRBJ1-2; length: 14; D: NA; CDR3: CASSLAGGNYGYTF; DNA: TGTGCCAGCAGCTTAGCGGGAGGGAACTATGGCTACACCTTC
size: NA; V: TRBV10-3; J: TRBJ1-6; length: 14; D: NA; CDR3: CAISESRAGSPLHF; DNA: TGTGCCATCAGTGAGTCGAGGGCTGGGTCACCCCTCCACTTT
size: NA; V: TRBV11-2; J: TRBJ1-5; length: 21; D: NA; CDR3: CASSSAEARGKKLDSNQPQHF; DNA: TGTGCCAGCAGCTCCGCGGAAGCGAGGGGAAAAAAGTTAGATAGCAATCAGCCCCAGCATTTT